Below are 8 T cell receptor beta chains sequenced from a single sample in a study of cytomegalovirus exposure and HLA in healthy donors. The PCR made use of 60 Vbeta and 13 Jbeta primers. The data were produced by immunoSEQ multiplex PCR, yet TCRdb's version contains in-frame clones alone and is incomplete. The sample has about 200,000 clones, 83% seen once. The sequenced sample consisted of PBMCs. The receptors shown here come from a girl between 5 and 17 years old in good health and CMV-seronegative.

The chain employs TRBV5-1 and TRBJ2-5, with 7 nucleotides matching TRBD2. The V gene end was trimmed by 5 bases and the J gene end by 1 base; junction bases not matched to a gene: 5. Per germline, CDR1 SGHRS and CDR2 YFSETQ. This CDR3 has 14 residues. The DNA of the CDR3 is TGCGCCAGCAGGCGGGGGTCATTCCAAGAGACCCAGTACTTC. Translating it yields CASRRGSFQETQYF.

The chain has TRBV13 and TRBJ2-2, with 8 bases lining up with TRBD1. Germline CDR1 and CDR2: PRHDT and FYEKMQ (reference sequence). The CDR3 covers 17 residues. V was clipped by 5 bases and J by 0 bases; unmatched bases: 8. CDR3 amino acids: CASSHPQGAANTGELFF. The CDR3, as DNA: TGTGCCAGCAGCCACCCCCAGGGGGCAGCGAACACCGGGGAGCTGTTTTTT.

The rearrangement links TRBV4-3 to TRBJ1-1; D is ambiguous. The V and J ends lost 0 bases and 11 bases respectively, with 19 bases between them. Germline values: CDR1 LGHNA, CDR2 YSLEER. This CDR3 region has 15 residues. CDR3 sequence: CASSQDRALTGGAFF. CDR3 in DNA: TGCGCCAGCAGCCAAGATAGGGCATTGACGGGAGGGGCTTTCTTT.

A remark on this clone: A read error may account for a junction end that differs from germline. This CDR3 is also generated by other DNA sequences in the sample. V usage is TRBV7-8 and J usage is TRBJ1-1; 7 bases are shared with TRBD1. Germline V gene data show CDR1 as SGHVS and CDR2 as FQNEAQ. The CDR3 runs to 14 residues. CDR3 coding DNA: TGTGCCAGCAGCCTAGGGACAGTTAACACTGAGGCTTTCTTT. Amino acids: CASSLGTVNTEAFF.

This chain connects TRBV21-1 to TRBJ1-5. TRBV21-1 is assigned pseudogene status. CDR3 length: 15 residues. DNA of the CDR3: TGTGCCAGCAGCAAAGAATGGGGAGGGCTGGAGCCCCAGCATTTT. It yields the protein CASSKEWGGLEPQHF.

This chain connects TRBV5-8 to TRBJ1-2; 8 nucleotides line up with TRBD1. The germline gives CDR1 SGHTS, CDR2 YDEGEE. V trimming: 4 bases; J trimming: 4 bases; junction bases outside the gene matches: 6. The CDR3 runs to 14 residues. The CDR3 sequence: CASSRGQGVYGYTF. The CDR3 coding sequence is TGTGCCAGCAGCCGTGGACAGGGAGTCTATGGCTACACCTTC.

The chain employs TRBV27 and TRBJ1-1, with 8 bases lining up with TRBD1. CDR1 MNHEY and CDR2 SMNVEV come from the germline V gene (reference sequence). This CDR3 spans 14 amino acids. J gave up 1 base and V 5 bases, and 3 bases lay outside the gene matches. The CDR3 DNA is TGTGCCAGCAGTGCCGGACAGGGGAACACTGAAGCTTTCTTT. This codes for CASSAGQGNTEAFF.

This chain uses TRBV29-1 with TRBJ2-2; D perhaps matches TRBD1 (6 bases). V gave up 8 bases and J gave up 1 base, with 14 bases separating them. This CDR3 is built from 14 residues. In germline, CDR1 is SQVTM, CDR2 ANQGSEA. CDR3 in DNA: TGCAGCTACCAACGACAGGAGAACACCGGGGAGCTGTTTTTT. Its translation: CSYQRQENTGELFF.